This T cell receptor (beta chain) came from a study of response to subunit inactivated influenza vaccine (dated by TCRdb to about 2018). Broadly, across the study: The study used deep quantitative T cell receptor repertoire profiling to track responses to a trivalent subunit inactivated influenza vaccine. The investigation overall reported the following: According to the authors, only a limited number of new T cells may be recruited by each seasonal influenza vaccination.

From a lookup of the germline V gene (reference sequence), CDR1 and CDR2 are SEHNR and FQNEAQ. Relative to germline, V is 1 base shorter and J is 1 base shorter, with 10 bases between their ends. The CDR3 covers 15 residues, taking in both the cysteine and the phenylalanine. Just CDR3 DNA is preserved here, 45 bases in frame from base 1. The library was prepared using RT-PCR. TCRdb lists the instrument as Illumina HiSeq 2500. TCRdb reanalyzed the raw reads on its own, using fastp at Q25 for trimming and MiXCR for clone calling, and kept in-frame beta chains. Rows with one shared CDR3 protein collapse into an entry with the most common genes and DNA. The sample contains 600,000 to 850,000 distinct CDR3 sequences, less than 15% of them found a single time. Less than 9% of the sample is in the top ten clones. This clonotype was found a few times. Its cognate antigen has yet to be identified. No per-base quality is available; no much larger clone lies one base away.

The clonotype was recovered from a middle-aged man who received an inactivated influenza vaccine. Donor details come from another sample of the same person, matched by shared clones. The material sequenced was PBMCs from blood, taken roughly 2 weeks before vaccination. The rearranged chain carries TRBV7-9 and TRBJ1-1; the D gene lacks a confident call. The nucleotide sequence reads as follows: TGTGCCAGCAGCTTAGAGGGTCTGGGGAACACTGAAGCTTTCTTT. Translated, it reads CASSLEGLGNTEAFF.